The sequence of this T cell receptor beta chain was determined in a study of T cells in Graves' hyperthyroidism and ophthalmopathy. Study background: Peripheral blood collection took place at initial diagnosis, before any treatment.

It was RNA transcripts that yielded the amplified TCR beta CDR3 regions. With the HTBI primer set, the TCR CDR3 went through a first round of RT-PCR. TCRdb independently ran MiXCR on the multiplex PCR reads; one entry per CDR3 protein. The sample carries over 500,000 distinct CDR3 sequences, about 16% recorded once. Ophthalmopathy patients had Clinical Activity Score at least 3, NOSPECS grade at least 4, duration under 3 months. The study, taken as a whole, reports: Model predictions of ophthalmopathy came a median roughly 6.7 months before onset. Appearing also in blood were most of the thyroid clonotypes expanded above 0.001.

This clonotype was seen only a few times. Antigen unknown. Between the trimmed V and J ends, which lost 0 bases and 1 base, there was a span of 7 bases. Germline CDR1 DFQATT, CDR2 SNEGSKA (reference sequence). The CDR3 consists of 13 residues. The receptor comes from a young woman with Graves' ophthalmopathy. The sample comprised blood. This chain joins TRBV20-1 and TRBJ2-7, with D possibly being TRBD2 (6 bases). This CDR3 reads CSARDGGSYEQYF. CDR3 in DNA: TGCAGTGCTAGAGACGGGGGATCCTACGAGCAGTACTTC.